This is a list of T cell receptor beta chains from one sample in a study of cytomegalovirus exposure and HLA in healthy donors. This table comes from immunoSEQ multiplex PCR, and its TCRdb copy is limited to in-frame clones, with some not included. The sample holds around 140,000 clones. Sequences were obtained from PBMCs. Every receptor here comes from a male donor in good health and CMV-seronegative. The CDR3 runs from the conserved cysteine through the conserved F or W. Each record gives: D gene, J gene, V gene, CDR3 protein, CDR3 DNA. D genes are given only for firm matches.

D: TRBD1
J: TRBJ1-5
V: TRBV5-1
CDR3: CASSPTGGGNQPQHF
DNA: TGCGCCAGCAGTCCGACAGGGGGCGGCAATCAGCCCCAGCATTTT

D: .
J: TRBJ1-2
V: TRBV28
CDR3: CASSFVPGPYGYTF
DNA: TGTGCCAGCAGTTTTGTTCCGGGTCCCTATGGCTACACCTTC

D: .
J: TRBJ1-4
V: TRBV9
CDR3: CASSPMGTTKNEKLFF
DNA: TGTGCCAGCAGCCCGATGGGGACAACAAAGAATGAAAAACTGTTTTTT

D: TRBD1
J: TRBJ1-1
V: TRBV5-1
CDR3: CASSLVTGEGGTEAFF
DNA: TGCGCCAGCAGCCTTGTGACAGGGGAGGGGGGCACTGAAGCTTTCTTT

D: .
J: TRBJ1-2
V: TRBV6-5
CDR3: CASSATTANYGYTF
DNA: TGTGCCAGCAGTGCGACTACAGCCAACTATGGCTACACCTTC

D: .
J: TRBJ1-5
V: TRBV4-2
CDR3: CASSQAAGNQPQHF
DNA: TGTGCCAGCAGCCAAGCGGCGGGGAATCAGCCCCAGCATTTT

D: TRBD1
J: TRBJ1-2
V: TRBV6-5
CDR3: CASTLGEGASYGYTF
DNA: TGTGCCAGCACTCTCGGAGAGGGGGCTAGCTATGGCTACACCTTC

D: TRBD2
J: TRBJ2-6
V: TRBV6-1
CDR3: CASSKGLASSGANVLTF
DNA: TGTGCCAGCAGTAAAGGACTAGCGAGCTCTGGGGCCAACGTCCTGACTTTC

D: TRBD1
J: TRBJ2-7
V: TRBV5-1
CDR3: CASSLTGGGSYEQYF
DNA: TGCGCCAGCAGCTTGACAGGGGGTGGCTCCTACGAGCAGTACTTC

D: .
J: TRBJ1-2
V: TRBV30
CDR3: CAWSVRVAGYTF
DNA: TGTGCCTGGAGTGTACGGGTCGCTGGCTACACCTTC

D: TRBD1
J: TRBJ1-1
V: TRBV30
CDR3: CGITTVGQGKAEAFF
DNA: TGTGGAATTACTACCGTAGGACAGGGAAAAGCTGAAGCTTTCTTT

D: .
J: TRBJ1-1
V: TRBV6-6
CDR3: CASRLPGGGEAFF
DNA: TGTGCCAGCAGGCTTCCCGGGGGTGGTGAAGCTTTCTTT

D: .
J: TRBJ1-2
V: TRBV28
CDR3: CASTPSNYGYTF
DNA: TGTGCCAGCACCCCGAGTAACTATGGCTACACCTTC

D: TRBD1
J: TRBJ2-7
V: TRBV4-3
CDR3: CASSQEARGHEQYF
DNA: TGCGCCAGCAGCCAAGAGGCCAGGGGGCACGAGCAGTACTTC